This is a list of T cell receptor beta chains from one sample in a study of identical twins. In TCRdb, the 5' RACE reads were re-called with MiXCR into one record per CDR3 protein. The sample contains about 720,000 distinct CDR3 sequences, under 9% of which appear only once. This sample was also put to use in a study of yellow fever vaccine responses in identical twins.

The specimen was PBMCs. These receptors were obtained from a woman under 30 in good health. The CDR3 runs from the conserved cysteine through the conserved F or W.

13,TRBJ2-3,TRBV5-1,CASSLVREGTQYF
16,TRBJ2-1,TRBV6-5,CASSYGQGGGIHEQFF
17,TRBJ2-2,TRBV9,CASSNPTSGLNTGELFF
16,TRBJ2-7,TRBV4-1,CASSPVGQGASYEQYF
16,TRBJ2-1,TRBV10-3,CAIRNTGTSGRNEQFF
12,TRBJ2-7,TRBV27,CASRVRGGEQYF
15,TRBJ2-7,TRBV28,CASSPQTGGAYEQYF
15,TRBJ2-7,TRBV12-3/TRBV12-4,CASSNPGGFSYEQYF
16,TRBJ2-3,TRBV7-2,CASSRGQGVGTDTQYF
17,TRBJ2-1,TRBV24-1,CATSDTGTGVPYNEQFF
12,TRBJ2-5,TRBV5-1,CASSPERVTQYF
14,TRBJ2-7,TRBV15,CATSKGVGGYEQYF